This TCR beta chain was recovered during a study of T cells in women clearing cervical HPV infection. About the study: Case blood was drawn when the lesion was first found; control blood after infection became undetectable. The study's findings and limits: Repertoire richness, not evenness, was significantly elevated in CIN3+ cases versus controls. Combining TCR richness with V gene abundances gave 0.65 to 0.85 AUC.

Prevalent HPV16 infections were excluded; only incident single HPV16 infections included. Method: immunoSEQ multiplex PCR; TCRdb's copy keeps in-frame clones and lacks some. The sample yields under 20,000 clones, of which the top ten take up about 10%. In terms of frequency, this clone is medium-sized. What it recognizes is unknown. The read finishes 3 residues shy of the CDR3 end, and the germline J gene is used to complete it. The CDR3 covers 14 residues. The junction had 9 bases not matched to a gene; V was cut back by 5 bases and J by 8 bases. The germline CDR1 and CDR2 sequences are SGHRS and YFSETQ.

Source material: blood buffy coat. The V gene is TRBV5-1, the J gene TRBJ1-4; 7 bases line up with TRBD1. This receptor was taken from a woman aged 18-70 years with a cervical HPV16 infection that either progressed to CIN3+ or cleared (not recorded which). Incomplete CDR3 DNA: TGCGCCAGCAGGGCCGGGACAGCAGCAGAAAAA. It translates to CASRAGTAAEK. The entire CDR3 protein is CASRAGTAAEKLFF.